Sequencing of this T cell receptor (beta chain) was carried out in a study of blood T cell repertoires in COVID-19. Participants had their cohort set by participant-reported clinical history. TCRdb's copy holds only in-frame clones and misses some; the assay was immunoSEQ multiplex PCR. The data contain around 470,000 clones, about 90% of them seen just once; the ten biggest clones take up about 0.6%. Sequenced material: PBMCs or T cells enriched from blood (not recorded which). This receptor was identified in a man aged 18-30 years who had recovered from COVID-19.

This chain's CDR3 is CASSSLQGPNTEAFF. The CDR3 nucleotides are TGTGCCAGCAGCTCCTTACAGGGACCGAACACTGAAGCTTTCTTT. The rearrangement links TRBV5-4 to TRBJ1-1, with a weak D call TRBD1 (6 bases). Germline V gives CDR1 SGHNT, CDR2 YYREEE (reference sequence). The V gene lost 3 bases and the J gene lost 1 base, with 13 bases spanning the gap. The length of the CDR3 is 15 residues.